This record looks at one T cell receptor (beta chain) sequence and its context. Its antigen is unidentified. An end of the junction differs from the germline gene, which may be a read error. This record comes from a study of cytomegalovirus exposure and HLA in healthy donors. The CDR3 runs 11 residues. The V gene's germline CDR1 is MDHEN and CDR2 SYDVKM. Both 60 Vbeta primers and 13 Jbeta primers went into the PCR. Only in-frame clones appear in the TCRdb table, and some are missing; sequencing was by immunoSEQ multiplex PCR. The sample records around 150,000 clones, roughly four fifths being singletons. Overall study results and limits: The sole available immune exposure information was CMV serostatus. Data from an earlier analysis indicated that most TCR beta V segments were productive either about 87% or about 30% of the time. Reported results showed that the classifier diagnosed cytomegalovirus status with high specificity and sensitivity.

The chain links TRBV28 to TRBJ2-7, with 8 bases fitting TRBD1. The specimen sequenced was PBMCs. The clonotype was recovered from a woman in her 40s in good health and CMV-seronegative. DNA for the CDR3: TGCCGGACAGGGAGTGTCTACGAGCAGTACTTC. It specifies CRTGSVYEQYF.